This T cell receptor beta chain was found in a study of blood T cell repertoires in COVID-19. Whole-study context: From T cells, B-cell-depleted T cells, or PBMCs came the material, which was cDNA or gDNA.

This clone was seen only a few times. Methods used by the authors: Reference gene primer amplification gave nucleated cell count estimates. The protocol was immunoSEQ multiplex PCR, while the TCRdb copy is restricted to in-frame clones and leaves out a portion. That table furnishes V, J and clone size, whereas the DNA furnished D and trimming. The sample consists of some 200,000 clones, roughly 88% of them appearing once. Seattle cases were enrolled at active infection and followed longitudinally. This TCR was recovered from a man in his fifties with COVID-19, enrolled during active disease. Sequencing was done on a sample of peripheral blood.

This CDR3 reads CASRGTRKAGELFF. CDR3 sequence (DNA): TGTGCCAGCAGGGGGACTCGAAAGGCCGGGGAGCTGTTTTTT. This sequence joins TRBV2 and TRBJ2-2; D may be TRBD2 (6 bases). Trimming took 6 bases from V and 6 from J, leaving 14 bases between them. The CDR3 runs 14 residues. Per germline, CDR1 SNHLY and CDR2 FYNNEI.